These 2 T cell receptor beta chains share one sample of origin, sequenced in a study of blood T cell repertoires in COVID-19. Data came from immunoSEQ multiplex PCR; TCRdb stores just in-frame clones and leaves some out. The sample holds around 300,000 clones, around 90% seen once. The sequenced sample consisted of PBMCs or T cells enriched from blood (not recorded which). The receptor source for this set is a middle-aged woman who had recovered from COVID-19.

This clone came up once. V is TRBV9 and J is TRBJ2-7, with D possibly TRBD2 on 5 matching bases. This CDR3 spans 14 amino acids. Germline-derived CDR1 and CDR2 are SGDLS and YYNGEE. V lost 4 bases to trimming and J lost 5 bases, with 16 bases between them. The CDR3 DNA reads TGTGCCAGCAGCCATGAGGTGGGGAGCGACGAGCAGTACTTC. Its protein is CASSHEVGSDEQYF.

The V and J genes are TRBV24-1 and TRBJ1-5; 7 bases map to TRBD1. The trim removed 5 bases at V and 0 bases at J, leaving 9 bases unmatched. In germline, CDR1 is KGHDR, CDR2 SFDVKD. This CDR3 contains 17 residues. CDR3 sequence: CATSGLTGPFSNQPQHF. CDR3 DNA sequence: TGTGCCACCAGTGGCCTGACAGGGCCCTTTAGCAATCAGCCCCAGCATTTT.